The rows below give T cell receptor beta chains drawn from one sample of a study of neurological immune-mediated disorders. A single record per CDR3 protein comes from TCRdb applying MiXCR to the 5' RACE reads. In the table there are more than 40,000 distinct CDR3 sequences, 14% of which are singletons. The sample comprised CD4+ T cells from blood. These receptors originate from an older woman with HTLV-1-associated myelopathy (HAM/TSP). The CDR3 runs from the conserved cysteine through the conserved F or W. The order of the fields is clone size, D gene, J gene, V gene, CDR3 length, CDR3 DNA, CDR3 protein. D genes are given only for firm matches. The size of a clone is reported for some rows only, either as once, few or many, or as a class for expanded clones.

clone size: few; D gene: NA; J gene: TRBJ2-3; V gene: TRBV20-1; CDR3 length: 18; CDR3 DNA: TGCAGTGCTAGAGATGGGGGGACAGTTCATACCCGCACAGATACGCAGTATTTT; CDR3 protein: CSARDGGTVHTRTDTQYF
clone size: NA; D gene: NA; J gene: TRBJ2-7; V gene: TRBV30; CDR3 length: 12; CDR3 DNA: TGTGCCTGGAGCTACCAGGACTCTCGAAAGTACTTC; CDR3 protein: CAWSYQDSRKYF
clone size: many; D gene: TRBD1; J gene: TRBJ1-1; V gene: TRBV11-2; CDR3 length: 15; CDR3 DNA: TGTGCCAGCAGCATCAACAGGGGGTTTGACACTGAAGCTTTCTTT; CDR3 protein: CASSINRGFDTEAFF
clone size: NA; D gene: NA; J gene: TRBJ2-3; V gene: TRBV28; CDR3 length: 12; CDR3 DNA: TGTGCCAGCTGTAGGGGCCGGGATACGCAGTATTTT; CDR3 protein: CASCRGRDTQYF
clone size: many; D gene: TRBD2; J gene: TRBJ2-1; V gene: TRBV6-6; CDR3 length: 16; CDR3 DNA: TGTGCCAGCAGTTACTCTAGCGGGGGGGGGGACAATGAGCAGTTCTTC; CDR3 protein: CASSYSSGGGDNEQFF
clone size: many; D gene: NA; J gene: TRBJ2-7; V gene: TRBV10-3; CDR3 length: 13; CDR3 DNA: TGTGCCATCAGCCCTGGCCAGTTCTACGAGCAGTACTTC; CDR3 protein: CAISPGQFYEQYF
clone size: many; D gene: NA; J gene: TRBJ2-5; V gene: TRBV5-1; CDR3 length: 17; CDR3 DNA: TGCGCCAGCAGATTAGGCCTAGTGGCAGGGACCCAAGAGACCCAGTACTTC; CDR3 protein: CASRLGLVAGTQETQYF
clone size: many; D gene: NA; J gene: TRBJ1-5; V gene: TRBV4-1; CDR3 length: 15; CDR3 DNA: TGCGCCAGCAGCCAAGATGCACAAGCTAATCAGCCCCAGCACTTT; CDR3 protein: CASSQDAQANQPQHF
clone size: many; D gene: TRBD2; J gene: TRBJ2-7; V gene: TRBV28; CDR3 length: 15; CDR3 DNA: TGTGCCAGCAGTCTGTGGGAGGGATCCCTGGGCGAGCAGTACTTC; CDR3 protein: CASSLWEGSLGEQYF
clone size: once; D gene: TRBD1; J gene: TRBJ2-5; V gene: TRBV5-5; CDR3 length: 14; CDR3 DNA: TGTGCCAGCCTTAGGGACAGGGGGCCGGAGACCCAGTACTTC; CDR3 protein: CASLRDRGPETQYF
clone size: NA; D gene: TRBD1; J gene: TRBJ1-1; V gene: TRBV20-1; CDR3 length: 12; CDR3 DNA: TGCAGTGCTGAACACAGGGGAACTGAAGCTTTCTTT; CDR3 protein: CSAEHRGTEAFF
clone size: many; D gene: NA; J gene: TRBJ2-3; V gene: TRBV20-1; CDR3 length: 12; CDR3 DNA: TGCAGTGCTAGGCAGTGGGCAGATACGCAGTATTTT; CDR3 protein: CSARQWADTQYF
clone size: many; D gene: NA; J gene: TRBJ1-5; V gene: TRBV19; CDR3 length: 13; CDR3 DNA: TGTGCCAGTAGTATACAGCCGAATCAGCCCCAGCATTTT; CDR3 protein: CASSIQPNQPQHF
clone size: many; D gene: NA; J gene: TRBJ1-2; V gene: TRBV5-6; CDR3 length: 13; CDR3 DNA: TGTGCCAGCATATCCCGCCGGGACGATGGCTACACCTTC; CDR3 protein: CASISRRDDGYTF
clone size: many; D gene: TRBD1; J gene: TRBJ1-4; V gene: TRBV5-1; CDR3 length: 19; CDR3 DNA: TGCGCCAGCAGCTTGGTCCCAACGTCTACAGGGGACGTTAATGAAAAACTGTTTTTT; CDR3 protein: CASSLVPTSTGDVNEKLFF
clone size: many; D gene: TRBD1; J gene: TRBJ1-6; V gene: TRBV6-1; CDR3 length: 15; CDR3 DNA: TGTGCCAGCAGTGATCCCGGGACAGATAATTCACCCCTCCACTTT; CDR3 protein: CASSDPGTDNSPLHF
clone size: many; D gene: TRBD1; J gene: TRBJ1-3; V gene: TRBV18; CDR3 length: 16; CDR3 DNA: TGTGCCAGCTCACCTTCGAGGGACAGCTCTGGAAACACCATATATTTT; CDR3 protein: CASSPSRDSSGNTIYF
clone size: many; D gene: NA; J gene: TRBJ1-1; V gene: TRBV7-9; CDR3 length: 14; CDR3 DNA: TGTGCCAGCAGCTTAGAAGGGCGTTTAACTGAAGCTTTCTTT; CDR3 protein: CASSLEGRLTEAFF
clone size: many; D gene: TRBD2; J gene: TRBJ2-1; V gene: TRBV20-1; CDR3 length: 17; CDR3 DNA: TGCAGTGCTAAGACCCCCGGACTAGCGGGGGGTTACAATGAGCAGTTCTTC; CDR3 protein: CSAKTPGLAGGYNEQFF
clone size: NA; D gene: NA; J gene: TRBJ2-5; V gene: TRBV12-3/TRBV12-4; CDR3 length: 15; CDR3 DNA: TGTGCCAGCAGTTTAGGAGTAGGGTTGTGTGAGACCCAGTACTTC; CDR3 protein: CASSLGVGLCETQYF
clone size: NA; D gene: NA; J gene: TRBJ2-3; V gene: TRBV20-1; CDR3 length: 12; CDR3 DNA: TGCAGTGCTAGGGGCCAGGGAGATACGCAGTATTTT; CDR3 protein: CSARGQGDTQYF
clone size: many; D gene: NA; J gene: TRBJ2-7; V gene: TRBV5-1; CDR3 length: 15; CDR3 DNA: TGCGCCAGCAGCTTGGGACAGGCGAGCTCCTACGAGCAGTACTTC; CDR3 protein: CASSLGQASSYEQYF